This TCR beta chain was retrieved from a study of blood T cell repertoires in COVID-19. Study-level information: The study drew acute and convalescent COVID-19 samples from the United States, Italy and Spain. T cells, B-cell-depleted T cells, or PBMCs supplied cDNA or gDNA.

CDR1 and CDR2 (germline): KGHDR, SFDVKD. The junction had 3 bases not matched to a gene; V was cut back by 9 bases and J by 0 bases. The CDR3 runs to 13 residues. Original data processing: The assay estimated nucleated cells by amplifying reference gene primers. Sequencing was performed with immunoSEQ multiplex PCR; in TCRdb, only in-frame clones are kept and a portion is missing. The D gene and trimming were derived from the DNA, and the V and J assignments and clone size from that table. Of roughly 95,000 clones detected, 82% appear once; the ten largest clones hold approximately 18%. The source material was peripheral blood. This clonotype was obtained from an elderly man with acute or convalescent COVID-19. The V gene is TRBV24-1, the J gene TRBJ2-5; 7 bases are a match to TRBD1. Here the CDR3 DNA reads TGTGCCACCGGGACAGAGTACCAAGAGACCCAGTACTTC. Protein: CATGTEYQETQYF.